The 5 T cell receptor beta chains in this list originate from one sample, sequenced in a study of tumor-infiltrating lymphocytes in primary liver carcinoma. Germline DNA was also extracted, with blood RNA taken from unsorted whole blood. Constant-region priming of 500 to 550 ng total RNA yielded TCR beta cDNA. Slightly modified ARM-PCR served as the procedure for the TCR beta libraries. These libraries came from three rounds of nested multiplex PCR. Investigators reported that the first two PCR rounds, at 10 cycles each, used TRBV1-TRBV30 forward primers with a C-beta reverse primer. MiXCR, run by TCRdb on the multiplex PCR reads, gives a single entry per CDR3 protein. The profile shows about 350,000 distinct CDR3 sequences, approximately 65% of them singletons. Specimen: peripheral blood. These receptor sequences come from a middle-aged man with primary liver carcinoma and hepatitis B virus infection.

This clonotype was counted once. Compared with germline, one end of the junction differs, possibly owing to a read error. The chain combines TRBV6-1 with TRBJ2-2, with D perhaps being TRBD1 or TRBD2 (5 bases each). Germline V lookup: CDR1 MNHNS, CDR2 SASEGT. The CDR3 totals 13 residues. The CDR3 DNA is TGTGCCAGCGGGGCACCCTACACCGGGGAGCGGTTTTTT. This sequence encodes CASGAPYTGERFF.

This clonotype has a count of ten or more. The chain couples TRBV4-1 to TRBJ2-1, with TRBD2 matching over 10 bases. The V and J ends lost 2 bases and 1 base, in that order; junction bases with no gene match: 5. The CDR3 covers 17 residues. Germline lookup yields CDR1 MGHRA and CDR2 YSYEKL. CDR3 protein: CASSQPSGSMSYNEQFF. CDR3 sequence (DNA): TGCGCCAGCAGCCAACCTAGCGGGAGTATGTCCTACAATGAGCAGTTCTTC.

This clonotype is a singleton in its sample. This could be a read error, since a much larger clone is one nucleotide away. This sequence joins TRBV6-5 and TRBJ1-1; maybe TRBD1 (5 bases). Germline CDR1 reads MNHEY; CDR2 reads SVGAGI. CDR3 length: 14 amino acids. CDR3 bases: TGTGCCTGCAGTGAGGGACGTAGGGACACTGAAGCTTTCTTT. Encoded protein: CACSEGRRDTEAFF.

V and J are TRBV10-3 and TRBJ1-2; weak D call: TRBD1 (6 bases). Germline V gives CDR1 ENHRY, CDR2 SYGVKD. This CDR3 has 15 residues. V dropped 8 bases and J dropped 1 base, with 17 bases sitting between them. The CDR3 spells CAIGGVTGDNYGYTF. CDR3 DNA sequence: TGTGCCATCGGGGGGGTGACAGGAGATAACTATGGCTACACCTTC.

This clonotype was detected once. The rearrangement links TRBV5-4 to TRBJ2-7; 7 nucleotides align to TRBD1. Germline CDR1 SGHNT, CDR2 YYREEE (reference sequence). After removal of 2 bases from V and 0 bases from J, the junction contained 5 bases not matched to a gene. The CDR3 consists of 15 residues. The CDR3: CASSLGTETSYEQYF. DNA for the CDR3: TGTGCCAGCAGCTTAGGGACAGAAACCTCCTACGAGCAGTACTTC.